The clone carrying this TCR beta chain was counted between two and nine times. Its antigen is currently unknown. Per the germline V gene, CDR1 is MNHNY and CDR2 is SVGAGI (reference sequence). The CDR3 spans 14 residues. V was pared by 8 bases and J by 1 base, with 12 bases between. The record originates from a study of OX40 agonist ivuxolimab in advanced cancers. Study summary: A partial response was reached by three patients: one with hepatocellular carcinoma and two with cutaneous melanoma. General study points: Doses of 0.1 to 3.0 mg/kg were accompanied by clonal expansion of CD4+ and CD8+ blood T cells by week 6.

The protocol was immunoSEQ multiplex PCR, while the TCRdb copy is restricted to in-frame clones and leaves out a portion. The sample lists approximately 70,000 clones; approximately 81% were seen once. The sequenced sample was CD4+ or CD8+ T cells sorted from blood, obtained in a trial of the OX40 agonist ivuxolimab. The J gene is TRBJ1-5, the V gene TRBV6-6; tentative D call: TRBD1 (6 bases). The sequence came from an adult with an advanced solid tumor such as melanoma, head and neck, liver or kidney cancer. The CDR3 reads CASLRGRSNQPQHF. The DNA for the CDR3 is TGTGCCAGCCTCAGGGGTAGGAGCAATCAGCCCCAGCATTTT.